This T cell receptor beta chain comes out of a study of cytomegalovirus exposure and HLA in healthy donors. PCR employed 60 Vbeta and 13 Jbeta primers. In the original processing: Roughly 11 million shared chains were among 80 million or so unique TCR beta chains counted in a later analysis. Clones were sequenced by immunoSEQ multiplex PCR, and TCRdb holds only the in-frame ones, with some missing. The V and J calls and clone size were taken over from that table, and D and trimming were inferred from the DNA. Of 95,000 to 120,000 clones listed, about 64% are singletons. Donors counted as nominally healthy when sampled, yet unrecorded immune exposures were likely. The V end lost 1 base, the J end lost 11 bases, and 12 bases lay between the germline ends. CDR3 length: 14 amino acids. The germline gives CDR1 SEHNR, CDR2 FQNEAQ (reference sequence).

Sequencing was carried out using PBMCs. The receptor's source is a man between 18 and 29 years old in good health and CMV-seropositive. The V gene is TRBV7-9, the J gene TRBJ1-6; D possibly corresponds to TRBD1 (6 bases). This CDR3 is CASSLGTGRPPLHF. In DNA, the CDR3 is TGTGCCAGCAGCTTAGGCACAGGGCGGCCACCCCTCCACTTT.